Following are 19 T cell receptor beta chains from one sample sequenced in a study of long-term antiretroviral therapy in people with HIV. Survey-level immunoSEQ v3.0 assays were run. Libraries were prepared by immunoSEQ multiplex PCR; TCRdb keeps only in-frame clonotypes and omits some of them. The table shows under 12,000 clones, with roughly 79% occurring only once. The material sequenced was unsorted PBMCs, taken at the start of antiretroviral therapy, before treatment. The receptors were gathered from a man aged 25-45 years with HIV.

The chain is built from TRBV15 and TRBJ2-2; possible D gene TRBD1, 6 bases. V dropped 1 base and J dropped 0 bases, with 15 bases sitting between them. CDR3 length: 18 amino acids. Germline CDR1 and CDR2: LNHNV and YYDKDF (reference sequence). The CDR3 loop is CATSRVGTPTANTGELFF. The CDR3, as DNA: TGTGCCACCAGCAGAGTCGGGACACCAACGGCGAACACCGGGGAGCTGTTTTTT.

CDR3 sequence: CASSAGTTSLKNIQYF. The CDR3 coding sequence is TGTGCCAGCAGTGCCGGGACTACCTCGCTCAAAAACATTCAGTACTTC. The V and J genes are TRBV28 and TRBJ2-4; TRBD2 agrees at 7 bases. This CDR3 has 16 amino acids. Trimming removed 5 bases from V and 3 bases from J; junction bases left unmatched: 10. Germline CDR1 and CDR2: MDHEN and SYDVKM.

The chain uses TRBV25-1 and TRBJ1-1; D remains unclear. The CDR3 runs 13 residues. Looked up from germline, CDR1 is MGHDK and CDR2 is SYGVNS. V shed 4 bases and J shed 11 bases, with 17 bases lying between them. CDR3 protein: CASSGIGMGAAFF. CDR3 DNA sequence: TGTGCCAGCAGTGGTATAGGGATGGGTGCGGCTTTCTTT. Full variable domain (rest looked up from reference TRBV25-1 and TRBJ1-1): EADIYQTPRYLVIGTGKKITLECSQTMGHDKMYWYQQDPGMELHLIHYSYGVNSTEKGDLSSESTVSRIRTEHFPLTLESARPSHTSQYLCASSGIGMGAAFFGQGTRLTVV.

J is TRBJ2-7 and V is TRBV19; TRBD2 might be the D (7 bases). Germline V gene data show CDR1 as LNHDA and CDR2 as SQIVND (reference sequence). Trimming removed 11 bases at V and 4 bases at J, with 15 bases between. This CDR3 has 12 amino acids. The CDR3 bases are TGTGCCTGCAGCGGGACACGGTACGAGCAGTACTTC. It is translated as CACSGTRYEQYF.

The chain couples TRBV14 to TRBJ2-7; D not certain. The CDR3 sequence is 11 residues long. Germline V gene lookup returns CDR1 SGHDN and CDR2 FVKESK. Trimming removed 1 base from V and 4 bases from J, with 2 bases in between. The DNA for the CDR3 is TGTGCCAGCAGCCAAGGGTACGAGCAGTACTTC. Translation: CASSQGYEQYF.

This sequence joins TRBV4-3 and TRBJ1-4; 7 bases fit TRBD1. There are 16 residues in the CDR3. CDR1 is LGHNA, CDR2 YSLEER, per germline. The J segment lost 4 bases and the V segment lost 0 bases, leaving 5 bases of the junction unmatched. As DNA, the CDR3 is TGCGCCAGCAGCCAAGATTCGGGACAGCTTAATGAAAAACTGTTTTTT. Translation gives CASSQDSGQLNEKLFF.

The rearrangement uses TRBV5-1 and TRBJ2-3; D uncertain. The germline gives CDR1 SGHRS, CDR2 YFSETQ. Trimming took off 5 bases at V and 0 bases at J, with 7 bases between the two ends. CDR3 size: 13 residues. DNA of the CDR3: TGCGCCAGCAGGGACGGCAGCACAGATACGCAGTATTTT. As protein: CASRDGSTDTQYF.

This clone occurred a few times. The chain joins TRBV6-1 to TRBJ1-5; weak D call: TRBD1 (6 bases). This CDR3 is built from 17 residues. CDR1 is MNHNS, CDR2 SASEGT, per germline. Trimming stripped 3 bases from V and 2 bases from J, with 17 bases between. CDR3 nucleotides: TGTGCCAGCAGTGAGATGATTGTGGGACAAGGCAATCAGCCCCAGCATTTT. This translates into CASSEMIVGQGNQPQHF.

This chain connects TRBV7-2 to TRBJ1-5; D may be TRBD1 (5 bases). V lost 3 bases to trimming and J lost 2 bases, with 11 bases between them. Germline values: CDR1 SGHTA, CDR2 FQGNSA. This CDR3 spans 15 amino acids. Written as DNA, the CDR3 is TGTGCCAGCAGCTTGGGGGGGTTTGGCAATCAGCCCCAGCATTTT. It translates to CASSLGGFGNQPQHF.

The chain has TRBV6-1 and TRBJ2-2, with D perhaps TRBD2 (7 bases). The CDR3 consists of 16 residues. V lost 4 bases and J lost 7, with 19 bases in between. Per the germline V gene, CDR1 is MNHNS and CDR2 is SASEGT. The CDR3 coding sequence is TGTGCCAGCAGTGGTCCCACCCGGGGGGCTGGCGGGGAGCTGTTTTTT. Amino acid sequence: CASSGPTRGAGGELFF.

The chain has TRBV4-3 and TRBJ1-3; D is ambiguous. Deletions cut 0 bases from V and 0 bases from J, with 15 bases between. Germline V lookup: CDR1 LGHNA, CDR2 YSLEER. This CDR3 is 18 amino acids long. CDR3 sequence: CASSQEFRDWGSGNTIYF. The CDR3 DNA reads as TGCGCCAGCAGCCAAGAATTTCGTGATTGGGGCTCTGGAAACACCATATATTTT.

The CDR3: CAWNRLPGARTNGYTF. The CDR3 nucleotides are TGTGCCTGGAATAGGTTACCCGGGGCGCGGACCAATGGCTACACCTTC. The chain joins TRBV30 to TRBJ1-2; tentative D call: TRBD1 (5 bases). From germline, CDR1 is GTSNPN and CDR2 SVGIG (reference sequence). This CDR3 has 16 amino acids. V was shortened by 4 bases and J by 6 bases, with 24 bases between the two germline ends.

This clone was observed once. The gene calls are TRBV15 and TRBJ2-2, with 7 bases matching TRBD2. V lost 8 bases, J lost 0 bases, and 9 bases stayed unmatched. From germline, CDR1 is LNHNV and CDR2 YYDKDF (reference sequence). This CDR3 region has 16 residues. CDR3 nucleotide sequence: TGTGCCACCCGGGAGGATCTTTTTGCGAACACCGGGGAGCTGTTTTTT. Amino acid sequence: CATREDLFANTGELFF.

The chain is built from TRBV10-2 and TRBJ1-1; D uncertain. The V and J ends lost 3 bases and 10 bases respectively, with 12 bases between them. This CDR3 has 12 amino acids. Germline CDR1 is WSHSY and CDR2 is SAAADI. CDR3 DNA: TGCGCCAGCAGTGATCCGTCAAAGGCAGCTTTCTTT. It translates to CASSDPSKAAFF.

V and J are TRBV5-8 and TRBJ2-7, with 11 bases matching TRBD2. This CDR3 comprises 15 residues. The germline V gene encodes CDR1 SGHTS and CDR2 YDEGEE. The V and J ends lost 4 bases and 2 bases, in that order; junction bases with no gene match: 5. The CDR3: CASSPPGLAAYEQYF. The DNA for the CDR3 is TGTGCCAGCAGCCCACCGGGACTAGCGGCCTACGAGCAGTACTTC. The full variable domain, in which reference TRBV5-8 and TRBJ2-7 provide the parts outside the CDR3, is EAGVTQSPTHLIKTRGQQATLRCSPISGHTSVYWYQQALGLGLQFLLWYDEGEERNRGNFPPRFSGRQFPNYSSELNVNALELEDSALYLCASSPPGLAAYEQYFGPGTRLTVT.

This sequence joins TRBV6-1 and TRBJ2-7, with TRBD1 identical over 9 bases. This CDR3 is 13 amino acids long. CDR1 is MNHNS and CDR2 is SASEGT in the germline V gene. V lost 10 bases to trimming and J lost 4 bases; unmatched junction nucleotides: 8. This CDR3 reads CAIGQGIRYEQYF. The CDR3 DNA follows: TGTGCCATCGGACAGGGGATTCGTTACGAGCAGTACTTC.

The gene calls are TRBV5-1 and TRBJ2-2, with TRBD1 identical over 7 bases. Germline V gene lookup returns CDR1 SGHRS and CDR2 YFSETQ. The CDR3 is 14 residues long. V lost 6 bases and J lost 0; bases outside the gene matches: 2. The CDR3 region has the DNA TGCGCCAGCACCGGGACAGCGAACACCGGGGAGCTGTTTTTT. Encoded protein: CASTGTANTGELFF.

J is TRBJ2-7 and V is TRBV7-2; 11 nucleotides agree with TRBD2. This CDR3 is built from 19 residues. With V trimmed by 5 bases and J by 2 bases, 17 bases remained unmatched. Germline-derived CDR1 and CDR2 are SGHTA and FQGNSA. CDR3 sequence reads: CASSPRGGPSGRSTYEQYF. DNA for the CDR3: TGTGCCAGCAGCCCACGGGGGGGGCCTAGCGGGAGGTCTACCTACGAGCAGTACTTC.

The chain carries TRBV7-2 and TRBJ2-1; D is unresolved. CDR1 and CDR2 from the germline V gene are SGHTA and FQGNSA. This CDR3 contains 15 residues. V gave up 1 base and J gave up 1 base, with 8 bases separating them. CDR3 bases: TGTGCCAGCAGCTTAGGAGTGGGATCCTACAATGAGCAGTTCTTC. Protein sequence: CASSLGVGSYNEQFF.